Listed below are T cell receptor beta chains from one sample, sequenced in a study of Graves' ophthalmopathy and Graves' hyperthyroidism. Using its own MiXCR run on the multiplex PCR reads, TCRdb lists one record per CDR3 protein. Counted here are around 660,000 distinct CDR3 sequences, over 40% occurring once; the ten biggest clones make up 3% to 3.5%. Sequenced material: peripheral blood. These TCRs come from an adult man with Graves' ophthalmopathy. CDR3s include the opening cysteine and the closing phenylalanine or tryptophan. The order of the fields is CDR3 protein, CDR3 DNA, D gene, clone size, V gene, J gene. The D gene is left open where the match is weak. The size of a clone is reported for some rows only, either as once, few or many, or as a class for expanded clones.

CASSYAPDRGQPQHF	TGTGCCAGCAGTTACGCGCCGGACAGGGGTCAGCCCCAGCATTTT	TRBD1	-	TRBV10-3	TRBJ1-5
CASSSPGGGQQYF	TGCGCCAGCAGCTCCCCCGGCGGGGGCCAGCAGTACTTC	-	-	TRBV5-1	TRBJ2-7
CATSSPRTAPNVLTF	TGTGCCACCAGCAGCCCGCGGACAGCGCCAAACGTCCTGACTTTC	-	-	TRBV7-3	TRBJ2-6
CASSQDTRQISNSPLHF	TGTGCCAGCAGCCAGGACACCAGACAGATCTCTAATTCACCCCTCCACTTT	-	-	TRBV4-2	TRBJ1-6
CTSRERGLSNSPLHF	TGTACCAGCAGAGAACGGGGACTTTCTAATTCACCCCTCCACTTT	-	-	TRBV7-6	TRBJ1-6
CASRYSGANVLTF	TGCGCCAGCAGGTACTCTGGGGCCAACGTCCTGACTTTC	-	many	TRBV5-1	TRBJ2-6
CATSRDEGLAGARYEQYF	TGTGCCACCAGCAGAGATGAGGGACTAGCGGGAGCTCGCTACGAGCAGTACTTC	TRBD2	many	TRBV15	TRBJ2-7
CSALRTPGASEAFF	TGCAGTGCTCTTCGGACTCCTGGGGCTAGTGAAGCTTTCTTT	-	many	TRBV20-1	TRBJ1-1
CSHPTGTNSPLHF	TGCAGCCACCCGACGGGGACTAATTCACCCCTCCACTTT	-	-	TRBV29-1	TRBJ1-6
CSVDRLSNEQFF	TGCAGCGTTGATCGACTAAGCAATGAGCAGTTCTTC	-	few	TRBV29-1	TRBJ2-1
CSAPGRGRANVLTF	TGCAGTGCGCCCGGGCGCGGGAGGGCCAACGTCCTGACTTTC	-	-	TRBV20-1	TRBJ2-6
CASSLLGQAKGWQETQYF	TGTGCCAGCAGCTTATTGGGCCAAGCAAAGGGGTGGCAAGAGACCCAGTACTTC	-	-	TRBV7-8	TRBJ2-5
CASSLPSTGGLGGYTF	TGTGCCAGCAGTTTACCTTCGACAGGGGGCCTGGGTGGCTACACCTTC	TRBD1	-	TRBV12-3/TRBV12-4	TRBJ1-2
CASSQGPGLKTQYF	TGTGCCAGCAGCCAAGGACCCGGCTTGAAGACCCAGTACTTC	-	few	TRBV9	TRBJ2-5
CASSEAVRGGYSNQPQHF	TGTGCCAGCAGTGAAGCTGTCAGGGGCGGGTATAGCAATCAGCCCCAGCATTTT	-	-	TRBV2	TRBJ1-5
CASSLGRRGGYTF	TGTGCCAGCAGCCTCGGACGGCGGGGTGGCTACACCTTC	-	many	TRBV9	TRBJ1-2
CASSLWGESTEAFF	TGTGCCAGCAGCTTATGGGGAGAGAGCACTGAAGCTTTCTTT	-	many	TRBV7-8	TRBJ1-1
CASSQQGAVPGNTIYF	TGTGCCAGCAGCCAACAGGGGGCTGTACCTGGAAACACCATATATTTT	TRBD1	many	TRBV12-3/TRBV12-4	TRBJ1-3
CSQRQQNTEAFF	TGCAGCCAACGACAGCAGAACACTGAAGCTTTCTTT	-	-	TRBV29-1	TRBJ1-1
CASSDPGQATYGYTF	TGTGCCAGCAGTGATCCGGGACAGGCGACCTATGGCTACACCTTC	TRBD1	-	TRBV25-1	TRBJ1-2
CSVDRGGKTQYF	TGCAGCGTCGACAGGGGAGGAAAGACCCAGTACTTC	TRBD1	many	TRBV29-1	TRBJ2-5
CASSYGGRNNYGYTF	TGTGCCAGCAGTTACGGGGGGCGTAATAACTATGGCTACACCTTC	-	few	TRBV6-6	TRBJ1-2
CASSLQGATNTGELFF	TGTGCCAGCAGCCTACAGGGGGCTACGAACACCGGGGAGCTGTTTTTT	TRBD1	-	TRBV5-6	TRBJ2-2
CATSQGQGIYEQYF	TGTGCCACCAGCCAAGGACAGGGAATCTACGAGCAGTACTTC	TRBD1	-	TRBV15	TRBJ2-7
CASSRQQYSYEQYF	TGTGCCAGCAGCAGACAACAGTACTCCTACGAGCAGTACTTC	-	few	TRBV5-6	TRBJ2-7
CASSAIGGDSNQPQHF	TGTGCCAGCAGCGCAATAGGGGGTGACAGCAATCAGCCCCAGCATTTT	-	once	TRBV19	TRBJ1-5
CASSPGTSGNYYEQYF	TGTGCCAGCAGCCCCGGGACTAGCGGGAACTACTACGAGCAGTACTTC	TRBD2	-	TRBV7-9	TRBJ2-7
CASSRGLGGRGYTEAFF	TGTGCCAGCAGTAGGGGGTTAGGAGGCAGGGGATACACTGAAGCTTTCTTT	-	-	TRBV7-9	TRBJ1-1
CASSLHTEAFF	TGTGCCAGCAGCTTACACACTGAAGCTTTCTTT	-	many	TRBV7-9	TRBJ1-1
CSVAPPRGQGNEQYF	TGCAGCGTTGCTCCCCCCCGGGGACAGGGGAACGAGCAGTACTTC	TRBD1	many	TRBV29-1	TRBJ2-7
CASSERTGVTEAFF	TGTGCCAGCAGTGAAAGGACAGGGGTAACTGAAGCTTTCTTT	TRBD1	few	TRBV10-3	TRBJ1-1
CASSGRLMNTEAFF	TGTGCCAGCAGCGGACGGCTAATGAACACTGAAGCTTTCTTT	-	few	TRBV6-1	TRBJ1-1
CANSLHTEAFF	TGTGCCAACAGCTTGCACACTGAAGCTTTCTTT	-	-	TRBV5-8	TRBJ1-1
CSGGDDWDDNTGELFF	TGCAGCGGGGGGGATGATTGGGACGATAACACCGGGGAGCTGTTTTTT	-	many	TRBV29-1	TRBJ2-2
CASSGAIRNQPQHF	TGTGCCAGCAGTGGAGCCATCCGCAATCAGCCCCAGCATTTT	-	many	TRBV2	TRBJ1-5
CASSQPDLNSNQPQHF	TGTGCCAGCAGCCAACCGGACCTAAATAGCAATCAGCCCCAGCATTTT	-	many	TRBV14	TRBJ1-5
CSTRQGGYNEQFF	TGCAGCACCAGACAGGGGGGATACAATGAGCAGTTCTTC	TRBD1	-	TRBV29-1	TRBJ2-1
CASNRGNSNQPQHF	TGTGCCAGCAACAGGGGGAATAGCAATCAGCCCCAGCATTTT	TRBD1	-	TRBV2	TRBJ1-5
CASSQAGSGPQRWLTQYF	TGCGCCAGCAGCCAGGCGGGGTCAGGGCCTCAAAGGTGGTTGACCCAGTACTTC	-	-	TRBV7-9	TRBJ2-5
CASRDLTTWLGDTQYF	TGTGCCAGCAGGGACTTAACTACCTGGCTGGGAGATACGCAGTATTTT	-	-	TRBV2	TRBJ2-3
CASSELIQGAYEQYF	TGTGCCAGCAGTGAGCTAATACAGGGGGCCTACGAGCAGTACTTC	TRBD1	many	TRBV2	TRBJ2-7
CSAQEGSSGNTIYF	TGCAGTGCCCAAGAGGGTTCCTCTGGAAACACCATATATTTT	-	many	TRBV20-1	TRBJ1-3
CASSEGTGSETQYF	TGTGCCAGCAGTGAAGGGACAGGGAGTGAGACCCAGTACTTC	TRBD1	-	TRBV2	TRBJ2-5
CARYDSGANVLTF	TGTGCCAGATATGACAGTGGGGCCAACGTCCTGACTTTC	-	-	TRBV2	TRBJ2-6
CASSSRRGLDEKLFF	TGTGCCAGCAGTTCACGCAGGGGGCTGGATGAAAAACTGTTTTTT	TRBD1	few	TRBV6-5	TRBJ1-4
CASSEGGSAFMNTEAFF	TGTGCCAGCAGTGAAGGGGGGTCAGCGTTCATGAACACTGAAGCTTTCTTT	-	many	TRBV2	TRBJ1-1
CASSQVWDGNTEAFF	TGCGCCAGCAGCCAAGTATGGGACGGAAACACTGAAGCTTTCTTT	-	many	TRBV4-1	TRBJ1-1
CASSQTGMNTEAFF	TGTGCCAGCAGTCAGACAGGGATGAACACTGAAGCTTTCTTT	TRBD1	many	TRBV25-1	TRBJ1-1
CAISEGAGTYNEQFF	TGTGCCATCAGTGAAGGAGCGGGAACCTACAATGAGCAGTTCTTC	TRBD2	once	TRBV10-3	TRBJ2-1
CATSDLVPHSYEQYF	TGTGCCACCAGTGATTTAGTCCCCCACTCCTACGAGCAGTACTTC	-	many	TRBV24-1	TRBJ2-7
CASSFEGTGNYGYTF	TGTGCCAGCAGCTTCGAGGGGACCGGTAACTATGGCTACACCTTC	-	-	TRBV11-1	TRBJ1-2
CASSQPDYNSPLHF	TGCGCCAGCAGCCAGCCGGATTATAATTCACCCCTCCACTTT	-	few	TRBV4-1	TRBJ1-6
CASSYSGVGGNQPQHF	TGTGCCAGCAGTTACTCGGGAGTGGGAGGCAATCAGCCCCAGCATTTT	-	many	TRBV6-5	TRBJ1-5